This TCR beta chain stems from a study of technical replicates of blood from a handful of donors. CDR1 is ENHRY and CDR2 is SYGVKD in the germline V gene. This CDR3 has 14 amino acids. V was clipped by 3 bases and J by 1 base; unmatched bases: 0. Clones were sequenced by immunoSEQ multiplex PCR, and TCRdb holds only the in-frame ones, with some missing. The sample includes around 53,000 clones, about 86% of them seen just once. This chain uses TRBV10-3 with TRBJ1-5, with 7 bases matching TRBD1. This clonotype originated in a human donor in good health. Some clones in this sample may be carry-over from other donors' samples. Material: PBMCs. The DNA for the CDR3 is TGTGCCATCAGTGACAGGGGGAGCAATCAGCCCCAGCATTTT. Translating it yields CAISDRGSNQPQHF.